Sequencing of this T cell receptor beta chain was carried out in a study of T cell repertoires in cytomegalovirus infection. For the study at large: Researchers turned to recently identified HLA-C-restricted CMV epitopes as well as well-studied HLA-B-restricted ones. It was the public TCR beta signatures that indicated both CMV infection and matching HLA type.

Overall study results and limits: Public TCR beta family frequency separated CMV-and-HLA carriers, including in an independent cohort.

TCRdb processed the reads anew with MiXCR; each CDR3 protein has one entry. The data contain fewer than 950,000 distinct CDR3 sequences, roughly 33% of them seen just once; the ten biggest clones take up roughly 12%. This clonotype has ten or more counts. Its antigen remains unidentified. The material sequenced was cultured CD8+ T cells from PBMCs, taken from culture after CMV antigen stimulation. The origin of this receptor is a human donor in good health (CMV status not recorded). Some clones in this sample may be carry-over from other donors' samples.

The CDR3 sequence: CATSREGLADTDTQYF. The CDR3 coding sequence is TGTGCCACCAGCAGGGAGGGACTAGCGGACACAGATACGCAGTATTTT. The chain combines TRBV15 with TRBJ2-3, with TRBD2 matching 11 bases. CDR3 length: 16 amino acids. Germline CDR1 reads LNHNV; CDR2 reads YYDKDF (reference sequence). The ends lost 3 bases at V and 2 bases at J; junction bases unmatched: 4.